The 23 T cell receptor beta chains in this list originate from one sample, sequenced in a study of blood T cells in healthy people across ages. Sample-barcoded 5' priming and a J-beta primer mix drove a second PCR of roughly 7 to 11 cycles. TCRdb analysed the 5' RACE reads with MiXCR anew, one entry per CDR3 protein. Seen here are more than 800,000 distinct CDR3 sequences, less than 35% observed once, and the top ten hold 17%. The sample was blood. The receptors here all came from a woman older than 75 in good health.

This clonotype was found many times. This chain connects TRBV7-2 to TRBJ1-1; no definite D call. Germline V gene lookup returns CDR1 SGHTA and CDR2 FQGNSA. This CDR3 is 17 amino acids long. Trimming took 5 bases from V and 11 from J, leaving 30 bases between them. DNA for the CDR3: TGTGCCAGCAGCATCGCGATCGGAAGGCGACCAGGTCCGGGGGCTTTCTTT. Translation gives CASSIAIGRRPGPGAFF.

This chain connects TRBV19 to TRBJ2-5; D may match TRBD1 or TRBD2 (6 bases each). The length of the CDR3 is 14 residues. V gave up 7 bases and J gave up 2 bases, with 14 bases separating them. Germline CDR1 LNHDA, CDR2 SQIVND (reference sequence). The CDR3 nucleotides read TGTGCCAGTAACCTGGGGGGCCCGCAAGAGACCCAGTACTTC. This codes for CASNLGGPQETQYF. The entire variable domain, with the rest obtained from reference TRBV19 and TRBJ2-5, is as follows: DGGITQSPKYLFRKEGQNVTLSCEQNLNHDAMYWYRQDPGQGLRLIYYSQIVNDFQKGDIAEGYSVSREKKESFPLTVTSAQKNPTAFYLCASNLGGPQETQYFGPGTRLLVL.

The CDR3 DNA sequence: TGCAGTGCTAGCCCCACCCAGCGGGGCACAGATACGCAGTATTTT. Translation gives CSASPTQRGTDTQYF. The gene calls are TRBV20-1 and TRBJ2-3, with TRBD2 as a possible D gene (6 bases). Germline V gene sequence: CDR1 DFQATT, CDR2 SNEGSKA (reference sequence). The CDR3 covers 15 residues. The V and J ends lost 3 bases and 1 base respectively, with 14 bases between them.

This clonotype has at least ten counts. This chain links TRBV7-9 with TRBJ2-3, with D hard to call. V lost 1 base to trimming and J lost 0 bases, with 5 bases between them. Per the germline V gene, CDR1 is SEHNR and CDR2 is FQNEAQ (reference sequence). The CDR3 spans 14 residues. DNA of the CDR3: TGTGCCAGCAGCTTAGATATTAGCACAGATACGCAGTATTTT. It codes for CASSLDISTDTQYF.

This clonotype appeared a few times. V and J are TRBV2 and TRBJ2-6; no clear D. V shed 6 bases and J shed 0 bases, with 6 bases lying between them. Germline assignment: CDR1 SNHLY and CDR2 FYNNEI. The CDR3 is 14 amino acids. The CDR3 region has the DNA TGTGCCAGCAGACTGGGCTCTGGGGCCAACGTCCTGACTTTC. Protein: CASRLGSGANVLTF.

The chain couples TRBV20-1 to TRBJ2-7; the D gene could be TRBD1 or TRBD2 (5 bases each). The tail of the sequence fits TRBJ2-5 better, so the J call may be wrong. The CDR3 is 15 residues long. The V gene's germline CDR1 is DFQATT and CDR2 SNEGSKA (reference sequence). The CDR3: CSARALSGGSGTQYF. Written as DNA, the CDR3 is TGCAGTGCTAGGGCCCTATCTGGGGGATCCGGGACCCAGTACTTC.

Ten or more counts support this clonotype. This chain connects TRBV28 to TRBJ2-7, with D possibly matching TRBD1 (6 bases). V lost 6 bases and J 2 bases, leaving 17 bases between the germline ends. Germline CDR1 is MDHEN and CDR2 is SYDVKM. The CDR3 contains 15 residues. The CDR3 DNA sequence: TGTGCCAGCAGGCCAGACAGGCATCCCACCTACGAGCAGTACTTC. It codes for CASRPDRHPTYEQYF.

For this clonotype: A read error may be the cause here, since a much bigger clone is one base away. The chain combines TRBV3-1 with TRBJ1-2, with a tentative D call TRBD1 (6 bases). The CDR3 extends over 16 amino acids. The V and J ends lost 4 bases and 1 base respectively, with 16 bases between them. The germline gives CDR1 LGHDT, CDR2 YNNKEL (reference sequence). The CDR3 region has the DNA TGTGCCAGCAGCCCGGGGGGCAGGGTTCTTAACTATGGCTACACCTTC. Amino acids: CASSPGGRVLNYGYTF.

Turning to this clonotype: One end of the junction varies from germline; a read error may be responsible. The chain employs TRBV18 and TRBJ2-7; the D gene is possibly TRBD1 (6 bases). CDR1 is KGHSH and CDR2 is LQKENI in the germline V gene. This CDR3 is built from 14 residues. CDR3 DNA sequence: TGTGCCGGCTCACAAGCCCTGGGACATTACGAGCAGTACTTC. This encodes CAGSQALGHYEQYF.

The table lists this clonotype with many counts. Here the CDR3 reads CASSGGGGGSYNEQFF. In DNA, the CDR3 is TGTGCCAGCAGCGGTGGGGGGGGAGGCTCCTACAATGAGCAGTTCTTC. This chain uses TRBV5-4 with TRBJ2-1; TRBD2 matches 7 bases. With 4 bases clipped from V and 0 bases from J, the junction kept 7 bases outside the gene matches. CDR3 length: 16 amino acids. CDR1 and CDR2 from the germline V gene are SGHNT and YYREEE (reference sequence). The full variable domain, its missing parts supplied by reference TRBV5-4 and TRBJ2-1, is ETGVTQSPTHLIKTRGQQVTLRCSSQSGHNTVSWYQQALGQGPQFIFQYYREEENGRGNFPPRFSGLQFPNYSSELNVNALELDDSALYLCASSGGGGGSYNEQFFGPGTRLTVL.

This chain connects TRBV10-3 to TRBJ1-5; D not resolved. V lost 2 bases and J 4 bases, leaving 12 bases between the germline ends. CDR3 size: 15 residues. The germline V gene encodes CDR1 ENHRY and CDR2 SYGVKD. The CDR3 region has the DNA TGTGCCATCAGTGAGAAGGACGGGCCTAATCAGCCCCAGCATTTT. Amino acid sequence: CAISEKDGPNQPQHF.

The rearrangement links TRBV20-1 to TRBJ2-3; D possibly corresponds to TRBD2 (5 bases). The CDR3 covers 12 residues. The germline gives CDR1 DFQATT, CDR2 SNEGSKA (reference sequence). V was clipped by 6 bases and J by 4 bases, with 11 bases between them. The CDR3 DNA follows: TGCAGTGCGGAGCGGATCGCAGATACGCAGTATTTT. It is translated as CSAERIADTQYF.

The sample holds a few counts of this clonotype. The chain carries TRBV11-2 and TRBJ2-7; D is perhaps TRBD1 (6 bases). V was clipped by 3 bases and J by 3 bases, with 12 bases between them. CDR1 SGHAT and CDR2 FQNNGV come from the germline V gene. The CDR3 covers 14 residues. CDR3 sequence: CASSFLRGNYEQYF. DNA for the CDR3: TGTGCCAGCAGCTTCCTCAGGGGAAACTACGAGCAGTACTTC. The variable domain in full, with the rest retrieved from reference TRBV11-2 and TRBJ2-7, is EAGVAQSPRYKIIEKRQSVAFWCNPISGHATLYWYQQILGQGPKLLIQFQNNGVVDDSQLPKDRFSAERLKGVDSTLKIQPAKLEDSAVYLCASSFLRGNYEQYFGPGTRLTVT.

This clonotype was seen a single time. The chain uses TRBV7-2 and TRBJ2-4; TRBD2 is a possible D gene (6 bases). The CDR3 consists of 15 residues. Germline-derived CDR1 and CDR2 are SGHTA and FQGNSA. Trimming pared 3 bases from V and 1 base from J, leaving 10 bases between. The CDR3 DNA reads as TGTGCCAGCAGCTTTCCGGGGGTGGCCAAAAACATTCAGTACTTC. Translation gives CASSFPGVAKNIQYF.

A remark on this clonotype: A read error may account for a junction end that differs from germline. This chain links TRBV2 with TRBJ1-5, with a tentative D call TRBD1 (5 bases). The CDR3 loop spans 15 amino acids. From germline, CDR1 is SNHLY and CDR2 FYNNEI. The CDR3 DNA is TGTGCCAACAGTGGGCCGGGGCTTACCAATCAGCCCCAGCATTTT. Amino acid sequence: CANSGPGLTNQPQHF. The full variable domain, completed using reference TRBV2 and TRBJ1-5, is EPEVTQTPSHQVTQMGQEVILRCVPISNHLYFYWYRQILGQKVEFLVSFYNNEISEKSEIFDDQFSVERPDGSNFTLKIRSTKLEDSAMYFCANSGPGLTNQPQHFGDGTRLSIL.

This clonotype was observed a handful of times. The genes are TRBV3-1 and TRBJ1-2; no firm D call. This CDR3 region has 12 residues. Germline V gives CDR1 LGHDT, CDR2 YNNKEL (reference sequence). Trimming took off 1 base at V and 7 bases at J, with 7 bases between the two ends. The CDR3 DNA sequence: TGTGCCAGCAGCCAAGCGGACGGTGGCTACACCTTC. Translating gives CASSQADGGYTF.

This clonotype was found many times. The chain has TRBV6-2 or TRBV6-3 and TRBJ2-3, with 11 bases aligning to TRBD2. The CDR3 is 17 residues long. J lost 2 bases, V lost 3 bases, and 7 bases had no gene match. Germline V gene lookup returns CDR1 MNHEY and CDR2 SVGEGT. The chain's CDR3 is CASSYPSGGPNTDTQYF. The CDR3 nucleotides are TGTGCCAGCAGTTATCCTAGCGGGGGGCCGAACACAGATACGCAGTATTTT.

This clonotype was detected many times. V and J are TRBV28 and TRBJ2-6; D not resolved. The germline V gene encodes CDR1 MDHEN and CDR2 SYDVKM. CDR3 length equals 15 residues. Trimming cost V 7 bases and J 0 bases, with 10 bases left between them. The CDR3 nucleotides are TGTGCCAGCAAATCTTGGTCCTCTGGGGCCAACGTCCTGACTTTC. This encodes CASKSWSSGANVLTF.

In the case of this clonotype: This sequence may be a read error, since a much larger clone differs from it by one base. The V gene is TRBV20-1, the J gene TRBJ2-1, with D perhaps TRBD1 (7 bases). This CDR3 has 15 amino acids. Germline CDR1 reads DFQATT; CDR2 reads SNEGSKA (reference sequence). The DNA for the CDR3 is TGCAGTGCTAGACGGAGGGGGCCGGGCTACAGTGAGCAGTTCTTC. It specifies CSARRRGPGYSEQFF.

The V call is TRBV5-1, the J call TRBJ2-5; TRBD2 matches at 7 bases. CDR1 is SGHRS, CDR2 YFSETQ, per germline. The V segment lost 4 bases and the J segment 11 bases; nucleotides outside the gene matches: 11. There are 13 residues in the CDR3. The CDR3 reads CASSPRDYNEQYF. The DNA for the CDR3 is TGCGCCAGCAGCCCCCGGGACTACAATGAGCAGTACTTC. The entire variable domain, with the rest obtained from reference TRBV5-1 and TRBJ2-5, is as follows: KAGVTQTPRYLIKTRGQQVTLSCSPISGHRSVSWYQQTPGQGLQFLFEYFSETQRNKGNFPGRFSGRQFSNSRSEMNVSTLELGDSALYLCASSPRDYNEQYFGPGTRLLVL.

This clonotype occurred many times. This chain connects TRBV4-3 to TRBJ2-3, with 9 bases lining up with TRBD1. CDR1 is LGHNA and CDR2 is YSLEER in the germline V gene. J lost 5 bases, V lost 4 bases, and 16 bases had no gene match. There are 18 residues in the CDR3. The DNA for the CDR3 is TGCGCCAGCAGCCCGATACCTCCGGGACAGGGAGTAAGAGATACGCAGTATTTT. It specifies CASSPIPPGQGVRDTQYF.

At least ten counts were recorded for this clonotype. The rearrangement links TRBV28 to TRBJ2-4; D gene uncertain. Germline CDR1 MDHEN, CDR2 SYDVKM. V lost 6 bases to trimming and J lost 4 bases, with 19 bases between them. The CDR3 contains 16 residues. CDR3 sequence: CASSPRSRSFKNIQYF. The CDR3, as DNA: TGTGCCAGCAGCCCCAGGAGTAGGAGTTTTAAAAACATTCAGTACTTC.

This clonotype occurred a few times. Here the CDR3 reads CASSLVGATGELFF. In DNA, the CDR3 is TGCGCCAGCAGCTTGGTAGGGGCCACCGGGGAGCTGTTTTTT. The gene calls are TRBV5-1 and TRBJ2-2; possible D gene TRBD1, 5 bases. Germline-derived CDR1 and CDR2 are SGHRS and YFSETQ. With 0 bases removed from V and 4 bases from J, the gap between germline ends came to 7 bases. The CDR3 is made up of 14 amino acids.